This T cell receptor (beta chain) is drawn from a study of shared clonotypes between healthy human individuals. CDR3 length equals 13 residues. Germline V gives CDR1 MGHRA, CDR2 YSYEKL. J gave up 3 bases and V 6 bases, and 0 bases lay outside the gene matches. The table came from immunoSEQ multiplex PCR; TCRdb's copy has only in-frame clones and leaves some out. The sample shows a few million clones, roughly 92% of them seen only once. Material for sequencing was naive CD4+ T cells sorted from blood. Indicated subset: CD45RA+ positively selected. This clonotype was obtained from a man between 18 and 29 years old in good health. The rearrangement uses TRBV4-1 and TRBJ2-3; TRBD2 matches 10 bases. The CDR3: CASRLAGTDTQYF. CDR3 bases: TGCGCCAGCAGACTAGCGGGAACAGATACGCAGTATTTT.